The 26 T cell receptor beta chains reported below all come from one sample, sequenced in a study of tumor-infiltrating lymphocytes in primary liver carcinoma. Unsorted bulk tissue of roughly 18-31 mg yielded co-extracted RNA and DNA. With a constant-region primer, TCR beta cDNA was made from approximately 500 ng of total RNA. Sequencing libraries for TCR beta derived from three nested multiplex PCR rounds that used slightly modified ARM-PCR. Rounds one and two of PCR, each of roughly 11 cycles, were primed with TRBV1-TRBV30 forward primers and a C-beta reverse primer. From the multiplex PCR reads, TCRdb called clonotypes with MiXCR, one entry per CDR3 protein. The table shows roughly 70,000 distinct CDR3 sequences, with about 71% occurring only once. The sequenced sample consisted of liver tumor tissue from sampling region 4. The subset was: tumor region T4, right-lateral pole. The receptors derive from a man in his forties with primary liver carcinoma and hepatitis B virus infection.

The V gene is TRBV6-5, the J gene TRBJ2-1, with 11 bases identical to TRBD2. Germline-derived CDR1 and CDR2 are MNHEY and SVGAGI. The CDR3 totals 15 residues. This chain's CDR3 is CTTSYTGTSGGEQFF. CDR3 coding DNA: TGTACCACCAGTTACACCGGGACTAGCGGCGGTGAGCAGTTCTTC.

As for this clonotype: The junction and the germline gene differ at one end; a read error may be behind it. The V and J genes are TRBV19 and TRBJ1-5; TRBD1 might be the D (5 bases). This CDR3 has 15 residues. CDR1 is LNHDA, CDR2 SQIVND, per germline (reference sequence). The CDR3 coding sequence is TGTGCCAGTAGTATGACCCCGGGGGGGTATGAGCCCCAGCACTTT. This codes for CASSMTPGGYEPQHF.

As to this clonotype: This likely comes from a read error, as the CDR3 has no conserved phenylalanine or tryptophan at its end. The rearrangement links TRBV24-1 to TRBJ2-1; D unclear. This CDR3 is 14 amino acids long. Germline V CDR1 and CDR2: KGHDR, SFDVKD. The CDR3 DNA is TGTGCCACCTCAAGCGAGGCACGGTACAATGGGCAGTTCCTC. Translating it yields CATSSEARYNGQFL.

As regards this clonotype: At one end the junction does not follow the germline gene, possibly because of a read error. V gene TRBV11-2 combines with J gene TRBJ1-1, with a possible D match to TRBD1 (5 bases). CDR1 and CDR2 (germline): SGHAT, FQNNGV. The CDR3 sequence is 13 residues long. CDR3 amino acids: CVSSLGPNTEASF. DNA for the CDR3: TGTGTCAGCAGCTTGGGACCGAACACTGAAGCTTCATTT.

As to this clonotype: Since no conserved phenylalanine or tryptophan closes the CDR3, a read error is the likely cause. The chain couples TRBV12-3 or TRBV12-4 to TRBJ1-2; a weak D match, TRBD1 (5 bases). This CDR3 spans 13 amino acids. The CDR3 spells CAGSSGTVYGYTI. The DNA for the CDR3 is TGTGCCGGCAGTTCAGGGACGGTCTATGGCTACACCATC.

This clonotype is classed as medium-sized (0.01 to 0.1%). The gene calls are TRBV11-2 and TRBJ1-5; D gene uncertain. The length of the CDR3 is 13 residues. CDR1 SGHAT and CDR2 FQNNGV come from the germline V gene. V dropped 0 bases and J dropped 7 bases, with 7 bases sitting between them. The CDR3 reads CASSLDSGQPQHF. The CDR3, as DNA: TGTGCCAGCAGCTTAGATAGCGGACAGCCCCAGCATTTT. Combining the CDR3 with reference TRBV11-2 and TRBJ1-5 gives the whole variable domain EAGVAQSPRYKIIEKRQSVAFWCNPISGHATLYWYQQILGQGPKLLIQFQNNGVVDDSQLPKDRFSAERLKGVDSTLKIQPAKLEDSAVYLCASSLDSGQPQHFGDGTRLSIL.

The V gene is TRBV11-2, the J gene TRBJ2-3; 9 bases fit TRBD2. The CDR3 length is 17 residues. With V trimmed by 10 bases and J by 4 bases, 18 bases remained unmatched. Germline-derived CDR1 and CDR2 are SGHAT and FQNNGV. CDR3: CANTDQVSSGNSDTQYF. CDR3 in DNA: TGTGCCAACACCGACCAGGTTTCTAGCGGGAACTCAGATACGCAGTATTTT.

The table lists this clonotype with a count of one. The junction shows a germline mismatch at one end, possibly a read error. V usage is TRBV11-3 and J usage is TRBJ1-1, with 7 nucleotides matching TRBD1. Germline V gives CDR1 SGHNT, CDR2 YENEEA. The CDR3 spans 13 residues. CDR3 coding DNA: TGTGCCAGAAGCTTAGCAGGGGGGAGTGAAGCTTTCTTT. This translates into CARSLAGGSEAFF.

As regards this clonotype: At one end the junction does not follow the germline gene, possibly because of a read error. V is TRBV6-6 and J is TRBJ2-7; TRBD1 matches 8 bases. Per germline, CDR1 MNHNY and CDR2 SVGAGI (reference sequence). This CDR3 contains 13 residues. CDR3: CANSCSDRVEQYF. The CDR3, as DNA: TGTGCCAACAGTTGTTCGGACAGGGTCGAGCAGTACTTC.

This clonotype appeared a single time. The V call is TRBV6-2 or TRBV6-3, the J call TRBJ2-3, with TRBD2 identical over 8 bases. This CDR3 contains 15 residues. The germline gives CDR1 MNHEY, CDR2 SVGEGT. V lost 9 bases to trimming and J lost 8 bases; unmatched junction nucleotides: 16. The CDR3 loop is CARGRLARVQGTQYF. CDR3 bases: TGTGCCAGGGGTAGACTAGCGAGAGTCCAAGGTACGCAGTATTTT.

This clonotype was seen a single time. One end of the junction varies from germline; a read error may be responsible. The CDR3 coding sequence is TGTGCCAGCAGCCCGACGGGTCTAGAGACCCAGTGCTTC. Translation gives CASSPTGLETQCF. The chain uses TRBV12-3 or TRBV12-4 and TRBJ2-5; D ambiguous. CDR3 length equals 13 residues.

This rearrangement joins TRBV29-1 to TRBJ1-2; D unresolved. CDR3 length equals 15 residues. Germline V gene sequence: CDR1 SQVTM, CDR2 ANQGSEA. Trimming left V 0 bases short and J 6 bases short, with 17 bases between. The CDR3 reads CSVEESASASNGYTF. CDR3 sequence (DNA): TGCAGCGTTGAAGAATCCGCCAGCGCCTCCAATGGCTACACCTTC.

The chain links TRBV7-2 to TRBJ2-3; D is ambiguous. The length of the CDR3 is 13 residues. Trimming removed 1 base at V and 7 bases at J, with 9 bases between. The germline CDR1 and CDR2 sequences are SGHTA and FQGNSA. The CDR3 coding sequence is TGTGCCAGCAGCTTAGAGGTGCGAAATACGCAGTATTTT. As protein: CASSLEVRNTQYF.

As to this clonotype: Mismatch with germline at one junction end may stem from a read error. V usage is TRBV4-3 and J usage is TRBJ2-7, with D maybe TRBD2 (5 bases). Per the germline V gene, CDR1 is LGHNA and CDR2 is YSLEER. This CDR3 is 15 amino acids long. Here the CDR3 reads CACSQEPGGGYEHYF. For the CDR3, the DNA is TGCGCCTGCAGCCAAGAACCTGGCGGAGGATATGAGCACTACTTC.

Concerning this clonotype: As the CDR3 is not closed by the conserved phenylalanine or tryptophan, this likely results from a read error. Because the CDR3's place on the DNA is in doubt, the DNA is left out and the CDR3 is given as listed by TCRdb. The J gene is TRBJ2-1, the V gene TRBV11-2; the D call of TRBD2 is as the table states it, not checked on the DNA. The CDR3 comprises 15 residues, both ends counted. Germline values: CDR1 SGHAT, CDR2 FQNNGV. CDR3 in amino acids: CANSPQREGLGEQIL.

As concerns this clonotype: Since no conserved phenylalanine or tryptophan closes the CDR3, a read error is the likely cause. The rearrangement uses TRBV10-2 and TRBJ2-1; a possible D gene is TRBD2 (6 bases). Germline V gives CDR1 WSHSY, CDR2 SAAADI. The CDR3 totals 16 residues. In DNA, the CDR3 is TGCGCCCGCAGCCTCACCACCGGGAGCTCCTACAATGAGCAGTTCTTA. Translated, it gives CARSLTTGSSYNEQFL.

This clonotype was seen only a few times. A junction boundary mismatches the germline segment, possibly from a read error. The chain recombines TRBV5-1 with TRBJ2-3, with D perhaps TRBD1 (6 bases). From germline, CDR1 is SGHRS and CDR2 YFSETQ. This CDR3 has 13 amino acids. The CDR3 loop is CTSRGTVTDTQYF. CDR3 bases: TGCACCAGCAGGGGAACGGTCACAGATACGCAGTATTTT.

To note about this clonotype: Since the CDR3 does not end with the conserved phenylalanine or tryptophan, this likely comes from a read error. This chain links TRBV29-1 with TRBJ2-5; TRBD1 matches at 11 bases. Germline V gene data show CDR1 as SQVTM and CDR2 as ANQGSEA. With 3 bases clipped from V and 4 bases from J, the junction kept 7 bases outside the gene matches. This CDR3 region has 15 residues. DNA for the CDR3: TGCAGCGTTGATGCGGACAGGGGGCGAGCAGAGACCCAGTACTCC. Its protein product is CSVDADRGRAETQYS.

With respect to this clonotype: This sequence may be a read error, since a much larger clone differs from it by one base. The V and J genes are TRBV29-1 and TRBJ2-7, with D possibly being TRBD1 or TRBD2 (6 bases each). The CDR3 has 14 amino acids. V lost 4 bases and J lost 12, with 25 bases in between. CDR1 and CDR2 (germline): SQVTM, ANQGSEA. Written as DNA, the CDR3 is TGCAGCGTTGCCCCTTGGGGGGCCAACTACGGGCGGTACTTC. It codes for CSVAPWGANYGRYF.

Remarks on this clonotype: A clone one base away is much larger, so this may be a read error. The chain combines TRBV10-3 with TRBJ2-4; D uncertain. Germline V gives CDR1 ENHRY, CDR2 SYGVKD. The CDR3 is made up of 15 amino acids. CDR3 in DNA: TGTGTCATCAGTGACAACTGGAAAGCCAAAAACATTCAGTACTTC. The encoded protein is CVISDNWKAKNIQYF.

This rearrangement joins TRBV4-3 to TRBJ2-7; D possibly corresponds to TRBD2 (6 bases). CDR1 LGHNA and CDR2 YSLEER come from the germline V gene. The length of the CDR3 is 15 residues. As DNA, the CDR3 is TGCATCAGCAGCCAAGAGTACGGGAGTAACTACGAGCAGTACTTC. It encodes CISSQEYGSNYEQYF.

This sequence joins TRBV9 and TRBJ2-7, with 7 bases matching TRBD1. The CDR3 is 14 amino acids. Germline assignment: CDR1 SGDLS and CDR2 YYNGEE. The CDR3 sequence is CVSNVVTGIYEQYF. The CDR3 DNA reads as TGTGTTAGCAACGTGGTGACAGGGATATACGAGCAGTACTTC.

As regards this clonotype: An end of the junction differs from the germline gene, which may be a read error. The chain links TRBV4-1 to TRBJ2-3; D might be TRBD1 (6 bases). Germline CDR1 and CDR2: MGHRA and YSYEKL. The CDR3 is 14 amino acids. The CDR3 coding sequence is TGCGCCAGCAGCCAAGGCACGATGGGGGCTACGCTGTATTTT. Its translation: CASSQGTMGATLYF.

As regards this clonotype: The junction departs from germline at one end; a sequencing error may be responsible. The J gene is TRBJ1-2, the V gene TRBV4-1; 8 bases map to TRBD1. This CDR3 region has 14 residues. CDR1 is MGHRA, CDR2 YSYEKL, per germline. The CDR3 bases are TGCGCCAGCAGCCATGGGGACAGGAACTATGACTACACCTTT. As protein: CASSHGDRNYDYTF.

Only one count was recorded for this clonotype. Being one base from a much bigger clone, this may be a read error. The V and J genes are TRBV29-1 and TRBJ2-3, with a possible D match to TRBD2 (5 bases). The CDR3 sequence is 12 residues long. CDR1 and CDR2 from the germline V gene are SQVTM and ANQGSEA. CDR3 sequence: CCIVTGTDTQYF. CDR3 sequence (DNA): TGCTGCATTGTTACGGGGACAGATACGCAGTATTTT.

In its sample, this clonotype was seen many times. A much larger clone differs by one base, so this may be a read error. The chain couples TRBV4-3 to TRBJ2-7; D not resolved. The CDR3 runs to 13 residues. Germline CDR1 is LGHNA and CDR2 is YSLEER. The CDR3 reads CASCQDLPYEQYF. The CDR3 DNA is TGCGCCAGCTGCCAAGATCTGCCCTACGAGCAGTACTTC.